Each of the 21 T cell receptor beta chains below was sequenced from the same sample in a study of cytomegalovirus exposure and HLA in healthy donors. The PCR had 60 Vbeta and 13 Jbeta primers. This table comes from immunoSEQ multiplex PCR, and its TCRdb copy is limited to in-frame clones, with some not included. The repertoire holds hundreds of thousands of clones, with approximately 80% as singletons. Sequenced sample: PBMCs. These receptor sequences come from a woman between 40 and 50 years old in good health and CMV-seronegative.

The gene calls are TRBV7-8 and TRBJ2-7; 9 bases match TRBD1. The CDR3 consists of 16 residues. After removal of 2 bases from V and 2 bases from J, the junction contained 7 bases not matched to a gene. Germline CDR1 is SGHVS and CDR2 is FQNEAQ. The CDR3 DNA reads TGTGCCAGCAGCTTAAGGGAGGGGGACAGGGCCTACGAGCAGTACTTC. It is translated as CASSLREGDRAYEQYF.

The V and J genes are TRBV6-5 and TRBJ1-2; D remains ambiguous. Looked up from germline, CDR1 is MNHEY and CDR2 is SVGAGI. V was pared by 5 bases and J by 0 bases, with 7 bases between. The CDR3 totals 13 residues. The CDR3 DNA is TGTGCCAGCAGTCCCGGTGCTAACTATGGCTACACCTTC. It specifies CASSPGANYGYTF.

The chain joins TRBV7-3 to TRBJ2-2; the match to TRBD1 covers 9 bases. CDR1 SGHTA and CDR2 FQGTGA come from the germline V gene. The V gene end was trimmed by 10 bases and the J gene end by 4 bases; junction bases not matched to a gene: 4. The CDR3 loop spans 13 amino acids. The CDR3 sequence: CATGTGSTGELFF. Here the CDR3 DNA reads TGTGCCACCGGGACAGGGAGCACCGGGGAGCTGTTTTTT.

This clone was seen once. The chain carries TRBV5-4 and TRBJ2-5, with 8 bases identical to TRBD2. Germline-derived CDR1 and CDR2 are SGHNT and YYREEE (reference sequence). The CDR3 has 16 residues. J lost 2 bases, V lost 7 bases, and 13 bases had no gene match. CDR3 sequence reads: CASGMGLAGPQETQYF. The CDR3 DNA reads as TGTGCCAGCGGCATGGGTTTAGCGGGGCCACAAGAGACCCAGTACTTC.

This clone was observed a few times. The chain uses TRBV5-1 and TRBJ2-1, with a possible D match to TRBD1 (6 bases). CDR1 and CDR2 (germline): SGHRS, YFSETQ. Trimming left V 0 bases short and J 5 bases short, with 9 bases between. The CDR3 runs to 14 residues. CDR3 residues: CASSLDRAHNEQFF. The CDR3 nucleotides read TGCGCCAGCAGCTTGGACAGGGCGCACAATGAGCAGTTCTTC.

V is TRBV28 and J is TRBJ1-1; the D is unclear. The CDR3 is 12 residues long. V was trimmed by 7 bases and J by 6 bases, leaving 12 bases between them. Per the germline V gene, CDR1 is MDHEN and CDR2 is SYDVKM. In DNA form, the CDR3 reads TGTGCCAGCAACACGCCGGGTCCTGAAGCTTTCTTT. It encodes CASNTPGPEAFF.

This clone was found once. V is TRBV28 and J is TRBJ1-3; D remains ambiguous. Germline CDR1 and CDR2: MDHEN and SYDVKM. Trimming removed 10 bases at V and 3 bases at J, with 13 bases between. The CDR3 is 13 residues long. The CDR3 nucleotides read TGTGCCACCTTCCGTACGGGTGGAAACACCATATATTTT. Its protein is CATFRTGGNTIYF.

The chain joins TRBV7-9 to TRBJ2-5; TRBD2 is a possible D gene (5 bases). The J call may be faulty, since TRBJ2-7 better matches the DNA end. The CDR3 length is 14 residues. Germline-derived CDR1 and CDR2 are SEHNR and FQNEAQ (reference sequence). The DNA of the CDR3 is TGTGCCAGCAGCTCCACCCGGGGTCTGGACGAGCAGTACTTC. As protein: CASSSTRGLDEQYF.

The chain is built from TRBV5-4 and TRBJ1-1, with D possibly being TRBD1 (6 bases). The germline CDR1 and CDR2 sequences are SGHNT and YYREEE (reference sequence). The CDR3 is 14 amino acids. V lost 1 base and J 5 bases, leaving 12 bases between the germline ends. DNA for the CDR3: TGTGCCAGCAGCTTGAGACAGGTGGCGACTGAAGCTTTCTTT. This encodes CASSLRQVATEAFF.

The genes are TRBV18 and TRBJ2-1; TRBD2 agrees at 7 bases. Germline-derived CDR1 and CDR2 are KGHSH and LQKENI. The CDR3 is made up of 16 amino acids. Trimming at V came to 1 base and at J to 4 bases, leaving 7 bases not matched to a gene. CDR3 sequence (DNA): TGTGCCAGCTCACCACTTTCGCGGGGGTCTTACAATGAGCAGTTCTTC. It translates to CASSPLSRGSYNEQFF. Full variable domain (missing parts from reference TRBV18 and TRBJ2-1): NAGVMQNPRHLVRRRGQEARLRCSPMKGHSHVYWYRQLPEEGLKFMVYLQKENIIDESGMPKERFSAEFPKEGPSILRIQQVVRGDSAAYFCASSPLSRGSYNEQFFGPGTRLTVL.

The chain employs TRBV6-6 and TRBJ2-3; 7 positions agree with TRBD2. CDR1 is MNHNY and CDR2 is SVGAGI in the germline V gene (reference sequence). The CDR3 is 14 residues long. After removal of 7 bases from V and 2 bases from J, the junction contained 6 bases not matched to a gene. The CDR3 nucleotides read TGTGCCAGCACCCGGGGGGACCACACAGATACGCAGTATTTT. Encoded protein: CASTRGDHTDTQYF.

This clone was observed a handful of times. The V and J genes are TRBV5-1 and TRBJ1-4, with TRBD1 matching 8 bases. V shed 4 bases and J 10 bases; nucleotides not matched to a gene: 9. Germline V lookup: CDR1 SGHRS, CDR2 YFSETQ. The CDR3 length is 14 residues. The CDR3 bases are TGCGCCAGCAGCCCCGGGACAGGAGGCGCAAAACTGTTTTTT. Amino acids: CASSPGTGGAKLFF.

A few counts support this clone. The rearrangement uses TRBV6-6 and TRBJ1-4; tentatively, D is TRBD1 (6 bases). This CDR3 spans 14 amino acids. The germline CDR1 and CDR2 sequences are MNHNY and SVGAGI (reference sequence). Trimming left V 7 bases short and J 5 bases short, with 14 bases between. The CDR3: CASTHHDRNEKLFF. CDR3 sequence (DNA): TGTGCCAGCACCCACCATGACAGGAATGAAAAACTGTTTTTT.

Only a few counts were recorded for this clone. V gene TRBV30 combines with J gene TRBJ1-3, with a weak D call TRBD1 (6 bases). CDR3 size: 14 residues. Trimming stripped 1 base from V and 4 bases from J, with 11 bases between. Looked up from germline, CDR1 is GTSNPN and CDR2 is SVGIG (reference sequence). As DNA, the CDR3 is TGTGCCTGGAGTGGGGGGGGCGCAGGAAACACCATATATTTT. It specifies CAWSGGGAGNTIYF.

The rearrangement uses TRBV19 and TRBJ1-6, with 8 bases aligning to TRBD1. The CDR3 sequence is 13 residues long. Germline CDR1 LNHDA, CDR2 SQIVND (reference sequence). V lost 7 bases and J lost 8; bases outside the gene matches: 4. The CDR3 sequence: CASNGQGDSPLHF. The CDR3 coding sequence is TGTGCCAGTAACGGACAGGGAGATTCACCCCTCCACTTT.

The rearrangement joins TRBV5-6 to TRBJ1-2; 12 bases map to TRBD1. V lost 4 bases, J lost 8 bases, and 12 bases stayed unmatched. The CDR3 covers 16 residues. In germline, CDR1 is SGHDT, CDR2 YYEEEE. The CDR3 nucleotides read TGTGCCAGCAGCCGGGGGGACAGGGGGCGCGTAGGCGGCTACACCTTC. Translated, it gives CASSRGDRGRVGGYTF.

The genes are TRBV30 and TRBJ1-1; the D is unclear. The germline CDR1 and CDR2 sequences are GTSNPN and SVGIG (reference sequence). The CDR3 has 13 residues. The V gene lost 4 bases and the J gene lost 0 bases, with 9 bases spanning the gap. The CDR3 here is CAWTEGMNTEAFF. In DNA, the CDR3 is TGTGCCTGGACAGAGGGAATGAACACTGAAGCTTTCTTT.

This clone was seen a handful of times. The chain joins TRBV29-1 to TRBJ1-3; TRBD1 might be the D (5 bases). V lost 6 bases to trimming and J lost 0 bases, with 12 bases between them. There are 14 residues in the CDR3. Germline loops: CDR1 SQVTM, CDR2 ANQGSEA. CDR3 nucleotide sequence: TGCAGCGTCGTTCCTCAGGGCTCTGGAAACACCATATATTTT. Its protein is CSVVPQGSGNTIYF.

This clone turned up a few times. The chain recombines TRBV5-1 with TRBJ2-5, with 7 bases identical to TRBD2. The CDR3 extends over 14 amino acids. V gave up 0 bases and J gave up 5 bases; unmatched junction bases: 4. Germline V gives CDR1 SGHRS, CDR2 YFSETQ. The CDR3 region has the DNA TGCGCCAGCAGCTTGGAACGGGGAGGGGAGACCCAGTACTTC. Its translation: CASSLERGGETQYF.

The chain couples TRBV4-2 to TRBJ1-5, with a possible D match to TRBD1 (6 bases). Germline CDR1 is LGHNA and CDR2 is YNFKEQ. The CDR3 sequence is 13 residues long. With 3 bases removed from V and 7 bases from J, the gap between germline ends came to 10 bases. The CDR3 spells CASSQGQEQPQHF. In DNA, the CDR3 is TGTGCCAGCAGCCAGGGACAAGAGCAGCCCCAGCATTTT.

V and J are TRBV6-6 and TRBJ1-3, with unresolved D. The V and J ends lost 5 bases and 4 bases respectively, with 12 bases between them. This CDR3 is built from 14 residues. The germline gives CDR1 MNHNY, CDR2 SVGAGI (reference sequence). The CDR3: CASSISPPGNTIYF. CDR3 in DNA: TGTGCCAGCAGTATTTCCCCTCCCGGAAACACCATATATTTT.